These 26 T cell receptor beta chains were all obtained from the same sample, sequenced in a study of T cells in localized non-small cell lung cancer. The protocol was immunoSEQ multiplex PCR, while the TCRdb copy is restricted to in-frame clones and leaves out a portion. This repertoire shows roughly 58,000 clones, approximately 80% found once; its top ten account for under 5%. Sequenced here: PBMCs, sampled before any cancer treatment. The receptors were sampled from a man between 40 and 70 years old with stage II lung adenocarcinoma.

This sequence joins TRBV4-1 and TRBJ1-1; D gene uncertain. Looked up from germline, CDR1 is MGHRA and CDR2 is YSYEKL. This CDR3 has 16 residues. V lost 1 base to trimming and J lost 0 bases, with 12 bases between them. The CDR3 here is CASSQASKTVNTEAFF. DNA for the CDR3: TGCGCCAGCAGCCAAGCAAGCAAGACGGTGAACACTGAAGCTTTCTTT.

The chain couples TRBV5-1 to TRBJ1-4; 7 nucleotides line up with TRBD1. The V gene end was trimmed by 0 bases and the J gene end by 5 bases; junction bases not matched to a gene: 4. The CDR3 contains 15 residues. CDR1 and CDR2 from the germline V gene are SGHRS and YFSETQ. CDR3 nucleotide sequence: TGCGCCAGCAGCTTGGCTGGACAGGCGAATGAAAAACTGTTTTTT. Its translation is CASSLAGQANEKLFF.

The chain has TRBV7-9 and TRBJ2-2, with D possibly TRBD2 on 6 matching bases. The CDR3 has 15 residues. Germline CDR1 SEHNR, CDR2 FQNEAQ (reference sequence). V lost 8 bases, J lost 3 bases, and 16 bases lay in between. CDR3 in DNA: TGTGCCAGCCTTCCGGGACTTGGATACACCGGGGAGCTGTTTTTT. This sequence encodes CASLPGLGYTGELFF.

This clone appeared once. The chain joins TRBV5-1 to TRBJ2-2; perhaps TRBD1 as D (5 bases). The CDR3 extends over 14 amino acids. Trimming took 1 base from V and 4 from J, leaving 8 bases between them. Germline lookup yields CDR1 SGHRS and CDR2 YFSETQ. CDR3 DNA: TGCGCCAGCAGCTTGAGACAGAGCACCGGGGAGCTGTTTTTT. This translates into CASSLRQSTGELFF.

The genes are TRBV11-1 and TRBJ2-1; D is uncertain. The CDR3 totals 14 residues. CDR1 is SGHAT and CDR2 is FQDESV in the germline V gene (reference sequence). The ends were cut back, 1 base at V and 7 bases at J, with 11 bases in the middle. CDR3 loop: CASSLGRLGNEQFF. The CDR3 coding sequence is TGTGCCAGCAGCTTAGGACGCCTAGGGAATGAGCAGTTCTTC.

The CDR3 coding sequence is TGTGCCAGCAGCGTGGCGACCGGGAACACTGAAGCTTTCTTT. This sequence encodes CASSVATGNTEAFF. The rearrangement links TRBV5-5 to TRBJ1-1; no firm D call. CDR3 length equals 14 residues. V dropped 4 bases and J dropped 1 base, with 11 bases sitting between them. The germline V gene has CDR1 SGHKS and CDR2 YYEKEE (reference sequence).

The genes are TRBV10-3 and TRBJ1-1; D ambiguous. Germline lookup yields CDR1 ENHRY and CDR2 SYGVKD. V was cut by 4 bases and J by 2 bases, with 14 bases left in between. The CDR3 is 15 amino acids. The CDR3 here is CAISAILRNNTEAFF. The CDR3 DNA follows: TGTGCCATCAGTGCCATCCTTAGGAATAACACTGAAGCTTTCTTT.

The CDR3 sequence is CASKIAGGNTDTQYF. CDR3 DNA: TGTGCCAGTAAAATAGCGGGAGGGAACACAGATACGCAGTATTTT. The V gene is TRBV7-2, the J gene TRBJ2-3; 11 bases fit TRBD2. The CDR3 runs 15 residues. Trimming removed 9 bases from V and 2 bases from J; junction bases left unmatched: 7. Germline V CDR1 and CDR2: SGHTA, FQGNSA.

This chain uses TRBV30 with TRBJ1-5, with D perhaps matching TRBD1 (6 bases). Trimming stripped 5 bases from V and 2 bases from J, with 10 bases between. The germline gives CDR1 GTSNPN, CDR2 SVGIG (reference sequence). CDR3 length: 13 residues. CDR3 in DNA: TGTGCCTGGCAGGGGAACGGCAATCAGCCCCAGCATTTT. This sequence encodes CAWQGNGNQPQHF.

The chain links TRBV10-3 to TRBJ1-1; TRBD1 might be the D (5 bases). CDR1 is ENHRY, CDR2 SYGVKD, per germline. CDR3 length equals 14 residues. V was cut by 6 bases and J by 1 base, with 12 bases left in between. For the CDR3, the DNA is TGTGCCATCAGGTCCGGGGCAGCGAACACTGAAGCTTTCTTT. It translates to CAIRSGAANTEAFF.

The chain has TRBV9 and TRBJ2-1; 9 bases match TRBD2. CDR3 size: 20 residues. CDR1 is SGDLS and CDR2 is YYNGEE in the germline V gene. J lost 3 bases, V lost 0 bases, and 16 bases had no gene match. The CDR3 loop is CASSVERLAGLGVNYNEQFF. CDR3 nucleotide sequence: TGTGCCAGCAGCGTAGAAAGGCTAGCGGGACTCGGCGTAAACTACAATGAGCAGTTCTTC.

V is TRBV5-1 and J is TRBJ1-1; possible D gene TRBD1, 6 bases. The CDR3 runs 13 residues. V gave up 4 bases and J gave up 11 bases, with 18 bases separating them. CDR1 is SGHRS, CDR2 YFSETQ, per germline. CDR3 protein: CASSPTQQGRAFF. The CDR3, as DNA: TGCGCCAGCAGCCCGACCCAGCAGGGGCGGGCTTTCTTT.

This clone came up once. The chain links TRBV5-1 to TRBJ2-5; 8 positions agree with TRBD2. Germline CDR1 SGHRS, CDR2 YFSETQ. The CDR3 loop spans 17 amino acids. The V gene end was trimmed by 4 bases and the J gene end by 4 bases; junction bases not matched to a gene: 15. The CDR3 loop reads CASSDGIGREGRETQYF. CDR3 DNA: TGCGCCAGCAGCGATGGAATCGGGAGGGAGGGAAGAGAGACCCAGTACTTC.

The chain employs TRBV7-9 and TRBJ1-1, with D possibly matching TRBD1 (6 bases). CDR1 SEHNR and CDR2 FQNEAQ come from the germline V gene (reference sequence). V gave up 1 base and J gave up 3 bases, with 15 bases separating them. CDR3 length equals 16 residues. CDR3 sequence reads: CASSLDAGRGDTEAFF. The CDR3 DNA is TGTGCCAGCAGCTTAGACGCGGGCAGGGGAGACACTGAAGCTTTCTTT.

The sample holds one count of this clone. CDR3: CASSQGLAGGPDNIQYF. CDR3 DNA sequence: TGTGCCAGCAGCCAAGGCCTAGCGGGAGGGCCCGATAACATTCAGTACTTC. The chain links TRBV4-2 to TRBJ2-4; 12 nucleotides align to TRBD2. V lost 1 base and J lost 7; bases outside the gene matches: 8. The length of the CDR3 is 17 residues. Germline CDR1 reads LGHNA; CDR2 reads YNFKEQ.

The chain employs TRBV29-1 and TRBJ1-1; TRBD1 agrees at 8 bases. With 4 bases clipped from V and 2 bases from J, the junction kept 6 bases outside the gene matches. The CDR3 consists of 14 residues. Germline loops: CDR1 SQVTM, CDR2 ANQGSEA. The CDR3 sequence is CSVAMTGANTEAFF. The CDR3 nucleotides read TGCAGCGTTGCAATGACAGGGGCAAACACTGAAGCTTTCTTT.

The chain joins TRBV9 to TRBJ2-7; 8 bases line up with TRBD2. Germline V gene lookup returns CDR1 SGDLS and CDR2 YYNGEE. Trimming took 1 base from V and 6 from J; bases not matched to a gene: 9. The CDR3 spans 15 residues. CDR3 in DNA: TGTGCCAGCAGCGTAAAACCCGGGGGGGATTCCGAGCAGTACTTC. It encodes CASSVKPGGDSEQYF.

CDR3 in DNA: TGTGCCAGCAGCTTGGCCAGGGGGAGCACAGATACGCAGTATTTT. Encoded protein: CASSLARGSTDTQYF. This chain links TRBV5-4 with TRBJ2-3, with 7 bases matching TRBD1. V lost 0 bases, J lost 0 bases, and 1 base stayed unmatched. The CDR3 is 15 amino acids. Per the germline V gene, CDR1 is SGHNT and CDR2 is YYREEE (reference sequence).

This clone was detected only once. This chain connects TRBV19 to TRBJ1-5; a possible D gene is TRBD1 (5 bases). Trimming left V 5 bases short and J 4 bases short, with 9 bases between. The CDR3 runs 13 residues. Germline lookup yields CDR1 LNHDA and CDR2 SQIVND (reference sequence). CDR3 in DNA: TGTGCCAGTAGTGGGGGGGGTAATCAGCCCCAGCATTTT. Its protein product is CASSGGGNQPQHF.

This clone has just a few counts. The chain is built from TRBV29-1 and TRBJ2-7; D is unclear. CDR1 SQVTM and CDR2 ANQGSEA come from the germline V gene. Trimming pared 4 bases from V and 0 bases from J, leaving 10 bases between. The CDR3 totals 13 residues. The CDR3 nucleotides read TGCAGCGTTGGGTGGGGATCCTCCTACGAGCAGTACTTC. Protein: CSVGWGSSYEQYF.

The V call is TRBV5-1, the J call TRBJ2-2, with TRBD2 identical over 11 bases. V shed 5 bases, J shed 1 base, and the junction held 1 base outside the gene matches. The CDR3 is made up of 15 amino acids. CDR1 is SGHRS and CDR2 is YFSETQ in the germline V gene. Written as DNA, the CDR3 is TGCGCCAGCAGGGGGACTAGCGGGAACACCGGGGAGCTGTTTTTT. This encodes CASRGTSGNTGELFF. Variable domain in full (rest from reference TRBV5-1 and TRBJ2-2): KAGVTQTPRYLIKTRGQQVTLSCSPISGHRSVSWYQQTPGQGLQFLFEYFSETQRNKGNFPGRFSGRQFSNSRSEMNVSTLELGDSALYLCASRGTSGNTGELFFGEGSRLTVL.

The chain couples TRBV25-1 to TRBJ2-1; TRBD2 matches 9 bases. The V gene's germline CDR1 is MGHDK and CDR2 SYGVNS. The CDR3 loop spans 18 amino acids. Trimming took 3 bases from V and 6 from J; bases not matched to a gene: 15. The DNA for the CDR3 is TGTGCCAGCAGTGATCTGGGTAGCGGGAGAGTGGTGGGCAATGAGCAGTTCTTC. Encoded protein: CASSDLGSGRVVGNEQFF.

The chain joins TRBV6-5 to TRBJ2-7; TRBD1 agrees at 7 bases. Per germline, CDR1 MNHEY and CDR2 SVGAGI. This CDR3 region has 15 residues. V shed 4 bases and J 1 base; nucleotides not matched to a gene: 7. In DNA, the CDR3 is TGTGCCAGCAGTTTCGGACAGGTCGGGTCCTACGAGCAGTACTTC. Protein: CASSFGQVGSYEQYF.

The rearrangement uses TRBV5-8 and TRBJ2-3; maybe TRBD1 (5 bases). The CDR3 contains 14 residues. Looked up from germline, CDR1 is SGHTS and CDR2 is YDEGEE. V was clipped by 3 bases and J by 4 bases, with 12 bases between them. The CDR3 DNA reads as TGTGCCAGCAGCTCCCAGGGTTTTGCAGATACGCAGTATTTT. Its translation: CASSSQGFADTQYF.

This clone has just a few counts. The chain has TRBV19 and TRBJ2-6; D ambiguous. Germline V CDR1 and CDR2: LNHDA, SQIVND (reference sequence). V was pared by 2 bases and J by 4 bases, with 3 bases between. The CDR3 is 13 amino acids. The CDR3 is CASSIRGANVLTF. Written as DNA, the CDR3 is TGTGCCAGTAGTATAAGAGGGGCCAACGTCCTGACTTTC.

CDR3 DNA: TGTGCCACGTGGCCAAGGGGCACCGGGGAGCTGTTTTTT. The encoded protein is CATWPRGTGELFF. V is TRBV6-6 and J is TRBJ2-2; D is perhaps TRBD1 (5 bases). V shed 10 bases and J shed 4 bases, with 13 bases lying between them. Germline CDR1 reads MNHNY; CDR2 reads SVGAGI (reference sequence). This CDR3 has 13 amino acids.